These 29 T cell receptor beta chains were all obtained from the same sample, sequenced in a study of T cells in tuberculosis. Clones were read by immunoSEQ multiplex PCR, and TCRdb kept only the in-frame ones, dropping some. Here the sample spans nearly 60,000 clones, approximately 91% being singletons. Sorting used thawed, overnight-rested PBMC stained with anti-CD3, a viability dye and GMM-loaded CD1B tetramer. The CD1B tetramers carried C32 glucose monomycolate purified from Rhodococcus equi. The sequenced sample was CD1b-GMM tetramer-negative cells sorted from PBMCs. These receptors were obtained from an adult woman with latent tuberculosis.

This clone was observed a handful of times. J is TRBJ2-7 and V is TRBV19, with TRBD1 identical over 11 bases. The ends lost 3 bases at V and 6 bases at J; junction bases unmatched: 10. CDR3 length: 16 residues. Germline V lookup: CDR1 LNHDA, CDR2 SQIVND (reference sequence). The CDR3 sequence: CASSIASGTGGSEQYF. The CDR3 nucleotides are TGTGCCAGTAGTATCGCTTCAGGGACAGGGGGGTCCGAGCAGTACTTC.

A word on this clone: At one end, the junction sequence differs from germline, possibly due to a read error. Additional DNA sequences in this sample encode the identical CDR3. The chain joins TRBV7-2 to TRBJ1-6; 7 bases fit TRBD1. The CDR3 loop spans 15 amino acids. The germline V gene has CDR1 SGHTA and CDR2 FQGNSA. The CDR3 spells CASSFSDRDNSPLHF. The DNA for the CDR3 is TGTGCCAGCAGCTTCTCAGACAGGGATAATTCCCCCCTCCACTTT.

The genes are TRBV7-8 and TRBJ1-5; 7 bases are a match to TRBD1. V dropped 3 bases and J dropped 6; count of bases not matched to a gene: 8. Germline V lookup: CDR1 SGHVS, CDR2 FQNEAQ. CDR3 length: 15 amino acids. CDR3 loop: CASSFGGGAGQPQHF. The CDR3 region has the DNA TGTGCCAGCAGCTTCGGAGGGGGCGCCGGTCAGCCCCAGCATTTT.

This sequence joins TRBV27 and TRBJ1-5; 7 bases are shared with TRBD1. The V segment lost 2 bases and the J segment 4 bases; nucleotides outside the gene matches: 14. Per the germline V gene, CDR1 is MNHEY and CDR2 is SMNVEV (reference sequence). The CDR3 runs to 18 residues. The CDR3 DNA reads TGTGCCAGCAGTTTAAACGGCATACAGGGGATAAGGAATCAGCCCCAGCATTTT. As protein: CASSLNGIQGIRNQPQHF.

V and J are TRBV11-2 and TRBJ1-2; TRBD1 matches at 9 bases. The germline gives CDR1 SGHAT, CDR2 FQNNGV. With V trimmed by 3 bases and J by 9 bases, 8 bases remained unmatched. The CDR3 has 14 residues. CDR3 region: CASSFGQGKVSYTF. The CDR3 DNA follows: TGTGCCAGCAGCTTCGGACAGGGGAAAGTCAGCTACACCTTC. Using reference TRBV11-2 and TRBJ1-2 for the parts outside the CDR3, the full variable domain is EAGVAQSPRYKIIEKRQSVAFWCNPISGHATLYWYQQILGQGPKLLIQFQNNGVVDDSQLPKDRFSAERLKGVDSTLKIQPAKLEDSAVYLCASSFGQGKVSYTFGSGTRLTVV.

The chain is built from TRBV30 and TRBJ1-6; TRBD1 aligns across 9 bases. Trimming took 3 bases from V and 6 from J; bases not matched to a gene: 6. Germline V CDR1 and CDR2: GTSNPN, SVGIG (reference sequence). The CDR3 covers 15 residues. CDR3: CAWRTRDRVNSPLHF. The DNA of the CDR3 is TGTGCCTGGAGGACCCGGGACAGGGTTAATTCACCCCTCCACTTT.

The chain uses TRBV4-1 and TRBJ2-2; 12 nucleotides match TRBD2. This CDR3 comprises 17 residues. The J segment lost 5 bases and the V segment lost 4 bases, leaving 8 bases of the junction unmatched. CDR1 is MGHRA and CDR2 is YSYEKL in the germline V gene. CDR3 region: CASSPGLAGTLTGELFF. The CDR3 region has the DNA TGCGCCAGCAGCCCCGGACTAGCGGGGACCTTGACCGGGGAGCTGTTTTTT.

The chain links TRBV6-4 to TRBJ1-4; D ambiguous. Germline CDR1 MRHNA, CDR2 SNTAGT. The CDR3 totals 13 residues. V was pared by 3 bases and J by 3 bases, with 5 bases between. CDR3: CASSEQPNEKLFF. In DNA, the CDR3 is TGTGCCAGCAGTGAACAACCTAATGAAAAACTGTTTTTT.

This chain connects TRBV19 to TRBJ1-2; TRBD1 agrees at 8 bases. Losses at the gene ends were 5 bases for V and 8 bases for J; bases not matched to a gene: 4. The germline gives CDR1 LNHDA, CDR2 SQIVND (reference sequence). The CDR3 contains 12 residues. The CDR3 DNA is TGTGCCAGTAGTTTTGCAGGGGGCGGCTACACCTTC. Residues: CASSFAGGGYTF.

The chain uses TRBV4-1 and TRBJ2-5; 7 bases fit TRBD1. The CDR3 sequence is 15 residues long. V dropped 4 bases and J dropped 1; count of bases not matched to a gene: 6. Germline CDR1 is MGHRA and CDR2 is YSYEKL. CDR3 DNA sequence: TGCGCCAGCAGCCGCTGGGACAGCACCCAAGAGACCCAGTACTTC. Encoded protein: CASSRWDSTQETQYF.

The chain employs TRBV4-1 and TRBJ2-7; a weak D match, TRBD1 (5 bases). CDR1 is MGHRA and CDR2 is YSYEKL in the germline V gene. The CDR3 extends over 15 amino acids. Trimming shortened V by 0 bases and J by 3 bases, and 12 bases separated the two germline ends. CDR3 amino acids: CASSQESRVVYEQYF. The CDR3 coding sequence is TGCGCCAGCAGCCAAGAATCCAGGGTAGTCTACGAGCAGTACTTC.

This rearrangement joins TRBV4-1 to TRBJ2-7, with D tentatively TRBD2 (7 bases). V lost 3 bases and J 2 bases, leaving 17 bases between the germline ends. The CDR3 has 16 residues. Germline V gives CDR1 MGHRA, CDR2 YSYEKL. The CDR3 region has the DNA TGCGCCAGCAGCCACCCCCCGGGGCGGGGGCCCTACGAGCAGTACTTC. Its translation: CASSHPPGRGPYEQYF.

The chain combines TRBV4-3 with TRBJ1-5, with TRBD1 as a possible D gene (5 bases). Germline CDR1 is LGHNA and CDR2 is YSLEER. The CDR3 runs to 15 residues. The V and J ends lost 1 base and 7 bases respectively, with 14 bases between them. The CDR3: CASSQGPGGGQPQHF. The CDR3 DNA reads as TGCGCCAGCAGCCAAGGGCCGGGGGGAGGACAGCCCCAGCATTTT.

J is TRBJ2-1 and V is TRBV13; D gene unclear. Germline CDR1 PRHDT, CDR2 FYEKMQ (reference sequence). The CDR3 runs to 13 residues. V lost 2 bases and J lost 8, with 10 bases in between. The CDR3 spells CASSLIGPDEQFF. CDR3 in DNA: TGTGCCAGCAGCTTAATCGGTCCGGATGAGCAGTTCTTC.

The chain's CDR3 is CASSLTSSYEQYF. The CDR3 nucleotides read TGTGCCAGCAGCTTAACGAGCTCCTACGAGCAGTACTTC. This chain joins TRBV7-8 and TRBJ2-7, with no clear D. This CDR3 comprises 13 residues. Germline V gene lookup returns CDR1 SGHVS and CDR2 FQNEAQ. Trimming removed 2 bases at V and 0 bases at J, with 5 bases between.

This sequence joins TRBV7-2 and TRBJ1-1; D is ambiguous. Germline CDR1 reads SGHTA; CDR2 reads FQGNSA. The V end lost 0 bases, the J end lost 3 bases, and 8 bases lay between the germline ends. The CDR3 has 14 residues. The DNA for the CDR3 is TGTGCCAGCAGCTTAGCTTTTCGGGACACTGAAGCTTTCTTT. Its translation: CASSLAFRDTEAFF. Filled out from reference TRBV7-2 and TRBJ1-1, the complete variable domain reads GAGVSQSPSNKVTEKGKDVELRCDPISGHTALYWYRQSLGQGLEFLIYFQGNSAPDKSGLPSDRFSAERTGGSVSTLTIQRTQQEDSAVYLCASSLAFRDTEAFFGQGTRLTVV.

V is TRBV9 and J is TRBJ1-1; possibly TRBD1 for D (6 bases). This CDR3 comprises 13 residues. The V gene lost 5 bases and the J gene lost 1 base, with 9 bases spanning the gap. Per the germline V gene, CDR1 is SGDLS and CDR2 is YYNGEE. The CDR3 DNA follows: TGTGCCAGCAGTTCGACAGGGAACACTGAAGCTTTCTTT. Translated: CASSSTGNTEAFF.

V and J are TRBV10-3 and TRBJ2-2, with D unclear. CDR3 length equals 15 residues. Germline CDR1 is ENHRY and CDR2 is SYGVKD. V lost 8 bases, J lost 0 bases, and 13 bases lay in between. The CDR3 loop reads CAIGRAYSNTGELFF. In DNA form, the CDR3 reads TGTGCCATCGGGCGCGCGTACTCGAACACCGGGGAGCTGTTTTTT.

J is TRBJ1-1 and V is TRBV27; possibly TRBD1 for D (5 bases). There are 14 residues in the CDR3. Per the germline V gene, CDR1 is MNHEY and CDR2 is SMNVEV (reference sequence). Trimming removed 2 bases at V and 1 base at J, with 8 bases between. The CDR3 DNA follows: TGTGCCAGCAGTTTAATCGGGGGGAACACTGAAGCTTTCTTT. Protein sequence: CASSLIGGNTEAFF.

The chain uses TRBV15 and TRBJ2-6, with D maybe TRBD1 (6 bases). The CDR3 sequence is 16 residues long. Looked up from germline, CDR1 is LNHNV and CDR2 is YYDKDF (reference sequence). V was cut by 3 bases and J by 3 bases, with 12 bases left in between. CDR3 sequence: CATSSKQGDGANVLTF. As DNA, the CDR3 is TGTGCCACCAGCAGCAAACAGGGAGATGGGGCCAACGTCCTGACTTTC.

This clone was picked up one time. The chain couples TRBV12-5 to TRBJ2-7; TRBD2 aligns across 9 bases. The J segment lost 2 bases and the V segment lost 2 bases, leaving 10 bases of the junction unmatched. The germline V gene has CDR1 LGHNT and CDR2 FRNRAP. CDR3 length: 17 residues. CDR3 nucleotides: TGTGCTAGTGGTTTGCCGACGGGGGCGGGAGGGGCCTACGAGCAGTACTTC. Encoded protein: CASGLPTGAGGAYEQYF.

The CDR3 coding sequence is TGTGCCAGCAGCCCATTTGCAACTAATGAAAAACTGTTTTTT. Its protein product is CASSPFATNEKLFF. This chain uses TRBV7-8 with TRBJ1-4; no reliable D call. Germline CDR1 is SGHVS and CDR2 is FQNEAQ. The CDR3 consists of 14 residues. The V and J ends lost 5 bases and 0 bases respectively, with 7 bases between them.

The chain joins TRBV12-5 to TRBJ2-7; 9 bases are a match to TRBD2. With V trimmed by 6 bases and J by 5 bases, 11 bases remained unmatched. The V gene's germline CDR1 is LGHNT and CDR2 FRNRAP. This CDR3 region has 15 residues. CDR3 residues: CASGATGTSKDEQYF. CDR3 nucleotide sequence: TGTGCTAGTGGCGCGACCGGGACTAGCAAGGACGAGCAGTACTTC. Together with reference TRBV12-5 and TRBJ2-7, the CDR3 gives the full variable domain: DARVTQTPRHKVTEMGQEVTMRCQPILGHNTVFWYRQTMMQGLELLAYFRNRAPLDDSGMPKDRFSAEMPDATLATLKIQPSEPRDSAVYFCASGATGTSKDEQYFGPGTRLTVT.

This sequence joins TRBV4-2 and TRBJ2-7, with 9 bases lining up with TRBD1. Trimming at V came to 1 base and at J to 3 bases, leaving 13 bases not matched to a gene. This CDR3 spans 18 amino acids. From germline, CDR1 is LGHNA and CDR2 YNFKEQ. DNA for the CDR3: TGTGCCAGCAGCCAAGCAGAGGACAGGGGCCCCCAGGGCTACGAGCAGTACTTC. Translated, it gives CASSQAEDRGPQGYEQYF.

The chain recombines TRBV6-1 with TRBJ1-5, with D possibly matching TRBD1 (5 bases). Germline loops: CDR1 MNHNS, CDR2 SASEGT. This CDR3 is built from 17 residues. Trimming took off 1 base at V and 6 bases at J, with 19 bases between the two ends. The CDR3 bases are TGTGCCAGCAGTGAAGGAGCTTTGGGGGGTGTCGGTCAGCCCCAGCATTTT. It encodes CASSEGALGGVGQPQHF.

The chain's CDR3 is CASSQVAGNEQFF. Written as DNA, the CDR3 is TGCGCCAGCAGCCAGGTAGCGGGTAATGAGCAGTTCTTC. This chain links TRBV4-1 with TRBJ2-1, with TRBD2 identical over 7 bases. V lost 3 bases and J lost 7; bases outside the gene matches: 3. The V gene's germline CDR1 is MGHRA and CDR2 YSYEKL. The CDR3 has 13 residues.

This chain uses TRBV2 with TRBJ1-1; D is ambiguous. Germline lookup yields CDR1 SNHLY and CDR2 FYNNEI. V lost 7 bases, J lost 2 bases, and 11 bases lay in between. This CDR3 contains 13 residues. DNA of the CDR3: TGTGCCAGCACCGAGGAGGCCAACACTGAAGCTTTCTTT. Protein product: CASTEEANTEAFF.

V usage is TRBV7-6 and J usage is TRBJ2-7, with TRBD2 matching 13 bases. CDR1 is SGHVS, CDR2 FNYEAQ, per germline. CDR3 size: 15 residues. The V segment lost 4 bases and the J segment 9 bases; nucleotides outside the gene matches: 9. The CDR3, as DNA: TGTGCCAGCAGCTCTGGACTAGCGGGGGCCGTAGGGCAGTACTTC. Translated: CASSSGLAGAVGQYF.

The CDR3 nucleotides read TGTGCCAGCAGCCCCCAGGCCCAAGAGACCCAGTACTTC. Translated: CASSPQAQETQYF. This chain uses TRBV5-4 with TRBJ2-5, with D unresolved. CDR1 and CDR2 from the germline V gene are SGHNT and YYREEE (reference sequence). This CDR3 contains 13 residues. The V gene lost 4 bases and the J gene lost 1 base, with 8 bases spanning the gap.